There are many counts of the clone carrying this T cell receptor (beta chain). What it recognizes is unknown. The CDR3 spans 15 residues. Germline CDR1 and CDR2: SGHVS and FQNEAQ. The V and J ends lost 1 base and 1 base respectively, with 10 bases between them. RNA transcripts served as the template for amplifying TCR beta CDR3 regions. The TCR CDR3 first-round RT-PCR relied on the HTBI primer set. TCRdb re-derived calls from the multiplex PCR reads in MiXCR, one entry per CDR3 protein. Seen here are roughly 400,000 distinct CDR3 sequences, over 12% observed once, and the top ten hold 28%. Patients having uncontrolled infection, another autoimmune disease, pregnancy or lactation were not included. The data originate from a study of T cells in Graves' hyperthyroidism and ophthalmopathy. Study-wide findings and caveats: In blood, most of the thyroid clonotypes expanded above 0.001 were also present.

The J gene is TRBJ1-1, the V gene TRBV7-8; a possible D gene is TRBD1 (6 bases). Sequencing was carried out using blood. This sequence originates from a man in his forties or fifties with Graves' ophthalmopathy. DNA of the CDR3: TGTGCCAGCAGCTTAGGGGGCAGGGGGAACACTGAAGCTTTCTTT. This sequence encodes CASSLGGRGNTEAFF.